This is a list of T cell receptor beta chains from one sample in a study of cytomegalovirus exposure and HLA in healthy donors. Method: immunoSEQ multiplex PCR; TCRdb's copy keeps in-frame clones and lacks some. In the table there are under 130,000 clones, 69% of which are singletons. The sequenced sample was PBMCs. Receptors were obtained from a man aged 25 to 40 in good health and CMV-seronegative. Each CDR3 is given with its conserved first and last residue.

v_call cdr3_length cdr3_aa
TRBV4-1 15 CASSPQMTENYGYTF
TRBV19 14 CASSRDRPMYGYTF
TRBV29-1 12 CSAHRVQETQYF
TRBV2 17 CASRDTSGQAHVHEQYF
TRBV4-3 16 CASSPQTSGGGNEQFF
TRBV5-4 16 CASSLKASGRVGEQFF
TRBV6-5 16 CASSYSGASGRYEQYF
TRBV7-9 15 CSSSLSGLADNEQFF
TRBV30 14 CAWRSLQGPSEAFF
TRBV6-4 13 CASSDRGDTEAFF
TRBV6-6 15 CATHRQGAGANVLTF